Each of the 2 T cell receptor beta chains below was sequenced from the same sample in a study of blood T cell repertoires in COVID-19. Sequenced by immunoSEQ multiplex PCR; TCRdb stores in-frame clones only, minus some. This table has about 130,000 clones, just over 75% appearing once. Sample: peripheral blood. The source of these receptors is a human donor in a cohort sampled during active COVID-19.

The chain is built from TRBV9 and TRBJ1-2, with D uncertain. The CDR3 covers 13 residues. V was trimmed by 1 base and J by 1 base, leaving 5 bases between them. CDR1 and CDR2 from the germline V gene are SGDLS and YYNGEE. In DNA, the CDR3 is TGTGCCAGCAGCGTAATGAGTAACTATGGCTACACCTTC. It translates to CASSVMSNYGYTF.

This clone has a single count. The chain links TRBV19 to TRBJ1-2; possibly TRBD1 for D (6 bases). V was cut by 8 bases and J by 8 bases, with 18 bases left in between. The CDR3 sequence is 13 residues long. Per the germline V gene, CDR1 is LNHDA and CDR2 is SQIVND (reference sequence). The CDR3 is CASSMGAMVGYTF. The CDR3 DNA reads as TGTGCCAGTTCGATGGGGGCAATGGTGGGCTACACCTTC.